Shown below are 30 T cell receptor beta chains from a single sample sequenced in a study of shared clonotypes between healthy human individuals. The method was immunoSEQ multiplex PCR; TCRdb's version includes in-frame clones alone and lacks a portion of them. The sample has 730,000 or so clones, 72% seen once. Sequencing used memory CD4+ T cells sorted from blood. The subset: CD45RA-negative fraction. Every receptor here comes from a woman in her 30s in good health.

This clone came up a few times. The rearrangement uses TRBV28 and TRBJ2-1, with a weak D call TRBD2 (5 bases). The CDR3 loop spans 16 amino acids. Trimming took off 3 bases at V and 0 bases at J, with 12 bases between the two ends. Looked up from germline, CDR1 is MDHEN and CDR2 is SYDVKM. DNA of the CDR3: TGTGCCAGCAGTTTTCAGCGGCCTCGCTCCTACAATGAGCAGTTCTTC. Protein sequence: CASSFQRPRSYNEQFF.

This clone turned up a few times. This chain uses TRBV10-1 with TRBJ2-1; D not resolved. CDR3 length equals 14 residues. Germline V CDR1 and CDR2: WNHNN, SYGVQD (reference sequence). V lost 0 bases to trimming and J lost 8 bases, with 11 bases between them. Written as DNA, the CDR3 is TGCGCCAGCAGTGAGTCTACCCACGGTTATGAGCAGTTCTTC. It yields the protein CASSESTHGYEQFF.

The rearrangement uses TRBV30 and TRBJ2-2; 10 nucleotides agree with TRBD2. Germline V gives CDR1 GTSNPN, CDR2 SVGIG (reference sequence). This CDR3 is built from 13 residues. J lost 8 bases, V lost 3 bases, and 3 bases had no gene match. CDR3 residues: CAWRLAGEGELFF. In DNA, the CDR3 is TGTGCCTGGAGGCTAGCGGGAGAAGGGGAGCTGTTTTTT.

The chain has TRBV7-9 and TRBJ2-1, with a tentative D call TRBD1 (5 bases). The CDR3 is 15 residues long. The germline V and J ends were trimmed by 5 bases and 4 bases, with 15 bases remaining between them. Germline CDR1 and CDR2: SEHNR and FQNEAQ (reference sequence). The CDR3 is CASSLTQGSYNEQFF. The CDR3 coding sequence is TGTGCCAGCAGCCTGACCCAGGGATCGTACAATGAGCAGTTCTTC.

The CDR3 nucleotides are TGTGCCAGCAGCTTATCTTGGCGGAGTAGGCCCGAGCAGTACTTC. This codes for CASSLSWRSRPEQYF. This chain links TRBV7-2 with TRBJ2-7, with no clear D. From germline, CDR1 is SGHTA and CDR2 FQGNSA. The ends were cut back, 2 bases at V and 6 bases at J, with 17 bases in the middle. There are 15 residues in the CDR3.

This chain uses TRBV29-1 with TRBJ2-7; D not resolved. This CDR3 region has 13 residues. Per the germline V gene, CDR1 is SQVTM and CDR2 is ANQGSEA. Trimming shortened V by 6 bases and J by 1 base, and 13 bases separated the two germline ends. CDR3 sequence: CSVAGRLSYEQYF. As DNA, the CDR3 is TGCAGCGTCGCTGGCAGACTTTCCTACGAGCAGTACTTC.

The chain has TRBV19 and TRBJ1-1; tentative D call: TRBD1 (5 bases). Per the germline V gene, CDR1 is LNHDA and CDR2 is SQIVND (reference sequence). V lost 3 bases, J lost 4 bases, and 21 bases lay in between. This CDR3 spans 17 amino acids. CDR3 bases: TGTGCCAGTAGTATTGCTGAGGGTTCGAGCGGGGGCACTGAAGCTTTCTTT. Translated, it gives CASSIAEGSSGGTEAFF.

The J gene is TRBJ1-1, the V gene TRBV5-1; no definite D call. Per the germline V gene, CDR1 is SGHRS and CDR2 is YFSETQ. Trimming took 1 base from V and 0 from J, leaving 13 bases between them. The CDR3 runs to 16 residues. CDR3 protein: CASSLMAGLLNTEAFF. The CDR3 nucleotides read TGCGCCAGCAGCTTGATGGCAGGTTTGTTGAACACTGAAGCTTTCTTT.

The chain combines TRBV7-9 with TRBJ2-7, with D perhaps given as TRBD1 or TRBD2 (5 bases each). Trimming stripped 1 base from V and 1 base from J, with 11 bases between. CDR1 is SEHNR and CDR2 is FQNEAQ in the germline V gene (reference sequence). The CDR3 loop spans 15 amino acids. CDR3 region: CASSLGDQPSYEQYF. In nucleotides, the CDR3 is TGTGCCAGCAGCTTAGGGGACCAGCCATCCTACGAGCAGTACTTC.

V is TRBV5-1 and J is TRBJ2-2; D uncertain. There are 13 residues in the CDR3. V was pared by 4 bases and J by 7 bases, with 11 bases between. Germline lookup yields CDR1 SGHRS and CDR2 YFSETQ. For the CDR3, the DNA is TGCGCCAGCAGCGAAAATCCGGGCGGGGAGCTGTTTTTT. Residues: CASSENPGGELFF.

Regarding this clone: Other DNA sequences from this sample encode an identical CDR3 as well. The V and J genes are TRBV5-1 and TRBJ2-7, with D possibly matching TRBD2 (6 bases). This CDR3 is built from 13 residues. Germline V gives CDR1 SGHRS, CDR2 YFSETQ. Trimming took 0 bases from V and 6 from J, leaving 10 bases between them. CDR3 residues: CASSLGLGGEQYF. CDR3 nucleotides: TGCGCCAGCAGCTTGGGACTGGGGGGCGAGCAGTACTTC. The variable domain in full, completed from reference TRBV5-1 and TRBJ2-7, reads KAGVTQTPRYLIKTRGQQVTLSCSPISGHRSVSWYQQTPGQGLQFLFEYFSETQRNKGNFPGRFSGRQFSNSRSEMNVSTLELGDSALYLCASSLGLGGEQYFGPGTRLTVT.

This clone turned up a few times. The gene calls are TRBV28 and TRBJ1-5; 7 bases are shared with TRBD1. J lost 3 bases, V lost 5 bases, and 7 bases had no gene match. The CDR3 is 15 residues long. The germline gives CDR1 MDHEN, CDR2 SYDVKM. The CDR3 DNA sequence: TGTGCCAGCAGTCTCACAGGGGTCGCCAATCAGCCCCAGCATTTT. Translating gives CASSLTGVANQPQHF.

In its sample, this clone was seen many times. The rearrangement links TRBV5-6 to TRBJ2-1, with 11 bases matching TRBD2. This CDR3 is built from 18 residues. Looked up from germline, CDR1 is SGHDT and CDR2 is YYEEEE. The trim removed 1 base at V and 8 bases at J, leaving 14 bases unmatched. CDR3 loop: CASSLWPPRLAGNHEQFF. The CDR3 bases are TGTGCCAGCAGCTTGTGGCCACCTCGACTAGCGGGAAATCATGAGCAGTTCTTC.

This clone was counted between two and nine times. This CDR3 is also generated by other DNA sequences in the sample. CDR3 loop: CASSGLSYEQYF. The CDR3 DNA sequence: TGTGCCAGCAGCGGGCTTTCCTACGAGCAGTACTTC. The chain is built from TRBV6-6 and TRBJ2-7; D not resolved. The CDR3 is 12 amino acids. Germline V gene sequence: CDR1 MNHNY, CDR2 SVGAGI (reference sequence). V shed 6 bases and J shed 1 base, with 7 bases lying between them.

The CDR3 protein is CASSWDYEQYF. CDR3 bases: TGTGCCAGCAGTTGGGACTACGAGCAGTACTTC. This chain connects TRBV6-6 to TRBJ2-7; D is ambiguous. There are 11 residues in the CDR3. Germline CDR1 is MNHNY and CDR2 is SVGAGI (reference sequence). Trimming cost V 4 bases and J 3 bases, with 4 bases left between them.

This sequence joins TRBV7-9 and TRBJ2-2, with TRBD2 identical over 8 bases. Losses at the gene ends were 3 bases for V and 3 bases for J; bases not matched to a gene: 3. CDR1 and CDR2 (germline): SEHNR, FQNEAQ (reference sequence). The CDR3 has 15 residues. Here the CDR3 DNA reads TGTGCCAGCAGCTTCGGGGGGGTAGACACCGGGGAGCTGTTTTTT. It specifies CASSFGGVDTGELFF.

V is TRBV30 and J is TRBJ1-6; TRBD1 aligns across 12 bases. Trimming at V came to 5 bases and at J to 9 bases, leaving 2 bases not matched to a gene. This CDR3 region has 13 residues. CDR1 and CDR2 (germline): GTSNPN, SVGIG (reference sequence). The CDR3, as DNA: TGTGCCTGGGGGACAGGGGGCCGTTCACCCCTCCACTTT. This gives the protein CAWGTGGRSPLHF.

The chain is built from TRBV28 and TRBJ2-1; D is perhaps TRBD2 (6 bases). The CDR3 runs 15 residues. V lost 5 bases, J lost 5 bases, and 16 bases lay in between. Per the germline V gene, CDR1 is MDHEN and CDR2 is SYDVKM. CDR3 amino acids: CASSPYGTSNNEQFF. In DNA form, the CDR3 reads TGTGCCAGCAGTCCATACGGGACTTCAAACAATGAGCAGTTCTTC.

The table lists this clone with a few counts. V usage is TRBV11-2 and J usage is TRBJ2-5; unclear D gene. Germline loops: CDR1 SGHAT, CDR2 FQNNGV. Trimming removed 2 bases at V and 4 bases at J, with 5 bases between. The CDR3 has 12 residues. The CDR3 bases are TGTGCCAGCAGCTTATTTACAGAGACCCAGTACTTC. Translating it yields CASSLFTETQYF.

The chain links TRBV6-5 to TRBJ2-3; TRBD2 is a possible D gene (5 bases). Germline V gene data show CDR1 as MNHEY and CDR2 as SVGAGI. V was pared by 6 bases and J by 0 bases, with 10 bases between. The CDR3 extends over 14 amino acids. CDR3 sequence: CASRIGGSTDTQYF. The CDR3, as DNA: TGTGCCAGCAGGATTGGCGGGAGCACAGATACGCAGTATTTT.

The chain couples TRBV19 to TRBJ1-1; the match to TRBD1 covers 11 bases. The CDR3 runs to 15 residues. Germline assignment: CDR1 LNHDA and CDR2 SQIVND (reference sequence). The V gene end was trimmed by 5 bases and the J gene end by 4 bases; junction bases not matched to a gene: 6. The CDR3 nucleotides read TGTGCCAGTAGTCCTACCGGGACAGGGGGCACTGAAGCTTTCTTT. Translation gives CASSPTGTGGTEAFF.

The count of this clone is one. The chain employs TRBV7-9 and TRBJ2-3; D may be TRBD1 or TRBD2 (5 bases each). Germline V gene sequence: CDR1 SEHNR, CDR2 FQNEAQ (reference sequence). CDR3 length: 16 amino acids. Trimming removed 6 bases at V and 2 bases at J, with 18 bases between. CDR3 region: CASRPKPGPLTDTQYF. CDR3 DNA sequence: TGTGCCAGCAGACCAAAACCGGGACCACTCACAGATACGCAGTATTTT.

The chain has TRBV28 and TRBJ1-5; no clear D. The CDR3 totals 13 residues. The V gene's germline CDR1 is MDHEN and CDR2 SYDVKM. Trimming took 4 bases from V and 3 from J, leaving 7 bases between them. This CDR3 is CASSSSDNQPQHF. For the CDR3, the DNA is TGTGCCAGCAGTTCCTCCGACAATCAGCCCCAGCATTTT.

This clone came up once. This chain uses TRBV28 with TRBJ2-1; 7 nucleotides line up with TRBD2. In germline, CDR1 is MDHEN, CDR2 SYDVKM. Trimming cost V 7 bases and J 3 bases; bases outside gene matches: 9. The CDR3 runs 15 residues. CDR3: CASKVRLAVYNEQFF. DNA of the CDR3: TGTGCCAGCAAGGTGCGCCTAGCGGTCTACAATGAGCAGTTCTTC.

This chain joins TRBV6-4 and TRBJ2-2; 8 positions agree with TRBD1. This CDR3 contains 15 residues. Per germline, CDR1 MRHNA and CDR2 SNTAGT. The ends lost 6 bases at V and 1 base at J; junction bases unmatched: 4. CDR3 coding DNA: TGTGCCAGCAGCTCCGGGACAGGGAACACCGGGGAGCTGTTTTTT. This translates into CASSSGTGNTGELFF.

This rearrangement joins TRBV27 to TRBJ1-5, with a tentative D call TRBD1 (5 bases). The CDR3 length is 19 residues. Germline CDR1 and CDR2: MNHEY and SMNVEV (reference sequence). V was clipped by 6 bases and J by 4 bases, with 28 bases between them. The CDR3 reads CASSPSFWAGHWDNQPQHF. CDR3 in DNA: TGTGCCAGCAGCCCCTCTTTCTGGGCAGGACACTGGGATAATCAGCCCCAGCATTTT.

V gene TRBV28 combines with J gene TRBJ2-7; D remains unclear. Germline assignment: CDR1 MDHEN and CDR2 SYDVKM. V dropped 2 bases and J dropped 0 bases, with 8 bases sitting between them. The CDR3 sequence is 14 residues long. CDR3 protein: CASSLEFLSYEQYF. The CDR3 DNA reads as TGTGCCAGCAGTTTAGAATTCCTCTCCTACGAGCAGTACTTC.

In its sample, this clone was seen a few times. CDR3 residues: CASRPQGATYNEQFF. CDR3 sequence (DNA): TGCGCCAGCAGGCCCCAGGGGGCGACCTACAATGAGCAGTTCTTC. The chain links TRBV5-1 to TRBJ2-1; 8 positions match TRBD1. CDR3 length: 15 residues. After removal of 5 bases from V and 2 bases from J, the junction contained 6 bases not matched to a gene. The germline V gene has CDR1 SGHRS and CDR2 YFSETQ. The full variable domain, completed using reference TRBV5-1 and TRBJ2-1, is KAGVTQTPRYLIKTRGQQVTLSCSPISGHRSVSWYQQTPGQGLQFLFEYFSETQRNKGNFPGRFSGRQFSNSRSEMNVSTLELGDSALYLCASRPQGATYNEQFFGPGTRLTVL.

Points on this clone: Other DNA sequences in this specimen translate into the identical CDR3. The genes are TRBV28 and TRBJ2-7; D might be TRBD2 (7 bases). This CDR3 region has 13 residues. V gave up 3 bases and J gave up 4 bases, with 10 bases separating them. In germline, CDR1 is MDHEN, CDR2 SYDVKM. The CDR3: CASSFEGGYEQYF. The CDR3 bases are TGTGCCAGCAGTTTCGAGGGGGGGTACGAGCAGTACTTC.

The chain is built from TRBV7-6 and TRBJ2-5; 8 nucleotides align to TRBD1. Germline loops: CDR1 SGHVS, CDR2 FNYEAQ. V was clipped by 5 bases and J by 7 bases; unmatched bases: 6. This CDR3 contains 13 residues. In nucleotides, the CDR3 is TGTGCCAGCAGCACCGGGACAGGAGGGACCCAGTACTTC. It specifies CASSTGTGGTQYF.